This TCR beta chain emerged from a study of cytomegalovirus exposure and HLA in healthy donors. Notes on the study in general: In vitro checks showed that a few CMV-associated chains really do target CMV antigens.

A word on this clone: What it binds is unknown.

PCR employed 60 Vbeta and 13 Jbeta primers. Assay used: immunoSEQ multiplex PCR; TCRdb lists only in-frame clones, some missing. This sample has under 120,000 clones; roughly 78% occur once, and the top ten carry about 3.1%. Germline CDR1 and CDR2: MNHNS and SASEGT. This CDR3 is built from 14 residues. The V end lost 2 bases, the J end lost 7 bases, and 15 bases lay between the germline ends. The sample was PBMCs. The sequence came from a woman in her thirties or forties in good health and CMV-seronegative. This chain uses TRBV6-1 with TRBJ2-7; TRBD1 might be the D (6 bases). The CDR3 here is CASSEKDSPTEQYF. For the CDR3, the DNA is TGTGCCAGCAGTGAAAAGGACAGCCCTACGGAGCAGTACTTC.